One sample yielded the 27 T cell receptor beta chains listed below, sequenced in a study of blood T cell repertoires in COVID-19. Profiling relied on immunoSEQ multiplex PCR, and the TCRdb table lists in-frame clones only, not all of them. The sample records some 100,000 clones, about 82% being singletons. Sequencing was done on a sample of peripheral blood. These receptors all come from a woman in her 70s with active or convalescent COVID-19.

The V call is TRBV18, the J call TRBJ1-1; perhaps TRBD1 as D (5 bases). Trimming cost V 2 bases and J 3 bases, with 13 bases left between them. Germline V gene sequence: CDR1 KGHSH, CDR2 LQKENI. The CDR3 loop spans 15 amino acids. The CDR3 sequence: CASSPVGEGYTEAFF. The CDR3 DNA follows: TGTGCCAGCTCACCAGTCGGGGAGGGGTACACTGAAGCTTTCTTT.

The CDR3 here is CASSPGGARTGELFF. The CDR3 DNA reads TGTGCCAGCAGCCCAGGAGGTGCCCGGACCGGGGAGCTGTTTTTT. This rearrangement joins TRBV28 to TRBJ2-2; tentative D call: TRBD2 (5 bases). V shed 6 bases and J shed 5 bases, with 16 bases lying between them. From germline, CDR1 is MDHEN and CDR2 SYDVKM. The CDR3 runs to 15 residues. Using reference TRBV28 and TRBJ2-2 for the parts outside the CDR3, the full variable domain is DVKVTQSSRYLVKRTGEKVFLECVQDMDHENMFWYRQDPGLGLRLIYFSYDVKMKEKGDIPEGYSVSREKKERFSLILESASTNQTSMYLCASSPGGARTGELFFGEGSRLTVL.

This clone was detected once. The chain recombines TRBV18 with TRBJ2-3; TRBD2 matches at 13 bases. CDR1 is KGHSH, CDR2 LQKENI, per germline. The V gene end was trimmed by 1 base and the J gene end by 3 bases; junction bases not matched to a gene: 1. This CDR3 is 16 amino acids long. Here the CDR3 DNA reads TGTGCCAGCTCACCACGGACTAGCGGGGGAACAGATACGCAGTATTTT. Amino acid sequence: CASSPRTSGGTDTQYF.

CDR3 loop: CASSLARSSHEQYF. The CDR3 region has the DNA TGTGCCAGCAGCTTAGCGCGATCAAGTCACGAGCAGTACTTC. V is TRBV7-2 and J is TRBJ2-7; D uncertain. This CDR3 contains 14 residues. Germline V gene data show CDR1 as SGHTA and CDR2 as FQGNSA. V lost 0 bases, J lost 5 bases, and 11 bases lay in between.

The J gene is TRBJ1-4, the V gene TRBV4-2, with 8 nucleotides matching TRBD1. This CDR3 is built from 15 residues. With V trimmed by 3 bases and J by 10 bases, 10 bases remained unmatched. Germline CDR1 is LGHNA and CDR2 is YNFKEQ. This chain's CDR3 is CASSQLGGQGGKLFF. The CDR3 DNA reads TGTGCCAGCAGCCAGTTGGGAGGACAGGGCGGAAAACTGTTTTTT.

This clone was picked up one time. The CDR3 sequence: CASTSTGTGSLSFYGYTF. The CDR3 DNA follows: TGTGCCAGCACCTCTACCGGGACAGGGTCCTTAAGTTTTTATGGCTACACCTTC. This sequence joins TRBV27 and TRBJ1-2, with 9 nucleotides matching TRBD1. Germline loops: CDR1 MNHEY, CDR2 SMNVEV (reference sequence). With 7 bases clipped from V and 5 bases from J, the junction kept 20 bases outside the gene matches. The CDR3 contains 18 residues.

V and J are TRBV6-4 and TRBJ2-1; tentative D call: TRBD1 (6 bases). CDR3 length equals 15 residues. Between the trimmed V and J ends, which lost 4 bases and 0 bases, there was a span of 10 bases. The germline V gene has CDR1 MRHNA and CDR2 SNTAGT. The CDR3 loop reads CASSAEGDSYNEQFF. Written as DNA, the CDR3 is TGTGCCAGCAGTGCCGAGGGGGACTCCTACAATGAGCAGTTCTTC.

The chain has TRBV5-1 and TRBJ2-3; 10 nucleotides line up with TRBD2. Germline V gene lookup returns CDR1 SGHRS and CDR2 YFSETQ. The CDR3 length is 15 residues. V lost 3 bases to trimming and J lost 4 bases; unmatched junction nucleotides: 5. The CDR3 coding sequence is TGCGCCAGCAGCTCCCAGCGGGGGGGTGCAGATACGCAGTATTTT. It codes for CASSSQRGGADTQYF. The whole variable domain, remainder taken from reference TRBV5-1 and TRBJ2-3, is KAGVTQTPRYLIKTRGQQVTLSCSPISGHRSVSWYQQTPGQGLQFLFEYFSETQRNKGNFPGRFSGRQFSNSRSEMNVSTLELGDSALYLCASSSQRGGADTQYFGPGTRLTVL.

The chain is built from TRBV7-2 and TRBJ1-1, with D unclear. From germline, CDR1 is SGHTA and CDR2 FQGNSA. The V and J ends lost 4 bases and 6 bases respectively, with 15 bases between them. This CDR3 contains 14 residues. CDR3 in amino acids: CASSSGVAYSEAFF. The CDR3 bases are TGTGCCAGCAGCTCCGGAGTGGCGTATTCTGAAGCTTTCTTT.

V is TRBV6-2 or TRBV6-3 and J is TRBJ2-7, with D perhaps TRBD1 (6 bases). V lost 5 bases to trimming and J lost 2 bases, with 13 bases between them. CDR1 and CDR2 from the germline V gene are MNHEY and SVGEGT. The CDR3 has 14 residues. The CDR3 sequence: CASSPQQGAYEQYF. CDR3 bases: TGTGCCAGCAGTCCACAACAGGGAGCCTACGAGCAGTACTTC.

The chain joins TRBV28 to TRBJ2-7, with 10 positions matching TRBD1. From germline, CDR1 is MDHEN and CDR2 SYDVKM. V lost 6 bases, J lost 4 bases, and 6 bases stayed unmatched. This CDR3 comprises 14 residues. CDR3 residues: CASSRDRGRYEQYF. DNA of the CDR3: TGTGCCAGCAGCCGGGACAGGGGACGATACGAGCAGTACTTC.

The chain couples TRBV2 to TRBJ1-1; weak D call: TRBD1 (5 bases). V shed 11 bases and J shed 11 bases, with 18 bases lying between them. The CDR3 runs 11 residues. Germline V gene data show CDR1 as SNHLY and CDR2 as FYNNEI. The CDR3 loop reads CALSVGAEAFF. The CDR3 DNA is TGTGCCTTATCGGTTGGGGCGGAGGCTTTCTTT.

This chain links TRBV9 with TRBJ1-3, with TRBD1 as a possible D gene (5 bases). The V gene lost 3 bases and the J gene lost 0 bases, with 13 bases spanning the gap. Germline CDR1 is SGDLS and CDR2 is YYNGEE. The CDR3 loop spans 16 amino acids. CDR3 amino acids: CASSAVLGGSGNTIYF. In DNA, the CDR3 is TGTGCCAGCAGCGCAGTTCTGGGGGGCTCTGGAAACACCATATATTTT.

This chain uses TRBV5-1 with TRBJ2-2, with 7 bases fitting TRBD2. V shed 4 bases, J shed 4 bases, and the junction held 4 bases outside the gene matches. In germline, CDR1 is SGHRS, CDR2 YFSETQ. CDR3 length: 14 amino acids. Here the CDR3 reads CASSPAGVTGELFF. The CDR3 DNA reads TGCGCCAGCAGCCCCGCGGGGGTCACCGGGGAGCTGTTTTTT.

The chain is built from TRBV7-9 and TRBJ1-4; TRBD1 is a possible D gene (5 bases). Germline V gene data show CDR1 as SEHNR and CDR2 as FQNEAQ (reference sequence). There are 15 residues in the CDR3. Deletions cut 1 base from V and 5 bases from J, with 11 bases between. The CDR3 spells CASSLDRGKNEKLFF. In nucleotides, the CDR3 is TGTGCCAGCAGCTTAGATAGGGGCAAAAATGAAAAACTGTTTTTT.

CDR3 DNA sequence: TGTGCCAGCAGCCAGTTGGGCGCTAGCAGTCCCCAAGAGACCCAGTACTTC. It encodes CASSQLGASSPQETQYF. V and J are TRBV3-1 (or the pseudogene TRBV3-2) and TRBJ2-5; weak D call: TRBD2 (5 bases). The ends were cut back, 3 bases at V and 1 base at J, with 18 bases in the middle. The CDR3 runs 17 residues. Germline V gene data show CDR1 as LGHDT and CDR2 as YNNKEL (reference sequence).

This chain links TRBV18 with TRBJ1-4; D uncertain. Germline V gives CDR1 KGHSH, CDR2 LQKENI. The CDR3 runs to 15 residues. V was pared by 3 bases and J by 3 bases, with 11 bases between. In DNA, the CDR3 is TGTGCCAGCTCACCTCTAGTCGGGGCTAATGAAAAACTGTTTTTT. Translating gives CASSPLVGANEKLFF. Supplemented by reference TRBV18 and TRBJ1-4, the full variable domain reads NAGVMQNPRHLVRRRGQEARLRCSPMKGHSHVYWYRQLPEEGLKFMVYLQKENIIDESGMPKERFSAEFPKEGPSILRIQQVVRGDSAAYFCASSPLVGANEKLFFGSGTQLSVL.

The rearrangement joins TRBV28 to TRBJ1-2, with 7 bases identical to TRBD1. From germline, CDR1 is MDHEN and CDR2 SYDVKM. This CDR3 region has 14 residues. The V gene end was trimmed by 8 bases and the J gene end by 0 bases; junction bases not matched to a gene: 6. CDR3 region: CASGGQSSNYGYTF. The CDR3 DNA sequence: TGTGCCAGCGGGGGACAGTCCTCTAACTATGGCTACACCTTC.

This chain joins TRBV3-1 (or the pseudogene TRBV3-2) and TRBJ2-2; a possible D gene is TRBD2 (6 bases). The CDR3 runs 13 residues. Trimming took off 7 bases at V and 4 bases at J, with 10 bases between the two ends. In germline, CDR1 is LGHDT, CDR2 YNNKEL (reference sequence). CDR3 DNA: TGTGCCAGCACCCTAGCGCCCACCGGGGAGCTGTTTTTT. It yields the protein CASTLAPTGELFF.

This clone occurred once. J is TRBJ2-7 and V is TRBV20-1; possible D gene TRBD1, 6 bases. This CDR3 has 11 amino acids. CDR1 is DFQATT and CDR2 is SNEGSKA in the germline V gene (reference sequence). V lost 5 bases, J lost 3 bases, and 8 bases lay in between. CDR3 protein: CSALQGYEQYF. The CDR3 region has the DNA TGCAGTGCTTTACAGGGCTACGAGCAGTACTTC.

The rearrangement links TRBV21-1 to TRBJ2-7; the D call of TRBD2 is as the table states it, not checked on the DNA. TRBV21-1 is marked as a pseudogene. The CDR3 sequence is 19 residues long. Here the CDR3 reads CASSPQSRSTSGGHWEQYF. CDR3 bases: TGTGCCAGCAGCCCCCAGAGTAGGTCTACTAGCGGGGGGCACTGGGAGCAGTACTTC.

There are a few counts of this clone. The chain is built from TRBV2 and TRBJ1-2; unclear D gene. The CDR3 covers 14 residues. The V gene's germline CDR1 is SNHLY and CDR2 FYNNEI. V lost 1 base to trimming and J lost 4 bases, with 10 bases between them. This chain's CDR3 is CASSEVDILYGYTF. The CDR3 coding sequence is TGTGCCAGCAGTGAAGTCGACATACTCTATGGCTACACCTTC. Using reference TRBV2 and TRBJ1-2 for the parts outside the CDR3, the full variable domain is EPEVTQTPSHQVTQMGQEVILRCVPISNHLYFYWYRQILGQKVEFLVSFYNNEISEKSEIFDDQFSVERPDGSNFTLKIRSTKLEDSAMYFCASSEVDILYGYTFGSGTRLTVV.

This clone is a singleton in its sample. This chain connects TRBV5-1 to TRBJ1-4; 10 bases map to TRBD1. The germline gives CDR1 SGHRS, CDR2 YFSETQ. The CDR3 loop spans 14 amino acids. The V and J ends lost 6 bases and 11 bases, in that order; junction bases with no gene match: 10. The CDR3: CASKIDRGREKLFF. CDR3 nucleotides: TGCGCCAGCAAAATAGACAGGGGGCGGGAGAAACTGTTTTTT.

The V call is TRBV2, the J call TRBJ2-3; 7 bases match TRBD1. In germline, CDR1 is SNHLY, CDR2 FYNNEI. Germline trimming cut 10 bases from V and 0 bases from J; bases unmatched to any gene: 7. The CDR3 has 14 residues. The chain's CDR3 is CATVRGQSTDTQYF. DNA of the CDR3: TGTGCCACCGTAAGGGGACAGAGCACAGATACGCAGTATTTT.

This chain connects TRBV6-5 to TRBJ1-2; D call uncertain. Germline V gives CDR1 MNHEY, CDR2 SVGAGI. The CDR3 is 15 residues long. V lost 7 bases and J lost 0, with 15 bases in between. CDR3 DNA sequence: TGTGCCAGCAATATTGCAGTCGCAGCTAACTATGGCTACACCTTC. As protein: CASNIAVAANYGYTF.

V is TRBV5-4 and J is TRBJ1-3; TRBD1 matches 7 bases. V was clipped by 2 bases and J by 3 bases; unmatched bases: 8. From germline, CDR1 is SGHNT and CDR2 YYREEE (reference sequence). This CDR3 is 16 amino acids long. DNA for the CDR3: TGTGCCAGCAGCTTTGGAGGGGGCGCCGGTGGAAACACCATATATTTT. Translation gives CASSFGGGAGGNTIYF.

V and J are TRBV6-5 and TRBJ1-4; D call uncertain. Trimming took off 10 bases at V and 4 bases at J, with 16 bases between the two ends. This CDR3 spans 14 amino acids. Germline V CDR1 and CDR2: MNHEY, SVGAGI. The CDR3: CATREGTINEKLFF. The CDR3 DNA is TGTGCCACCCGGGAAGGAACGATTAATGAAAAACTGTTTTTT.